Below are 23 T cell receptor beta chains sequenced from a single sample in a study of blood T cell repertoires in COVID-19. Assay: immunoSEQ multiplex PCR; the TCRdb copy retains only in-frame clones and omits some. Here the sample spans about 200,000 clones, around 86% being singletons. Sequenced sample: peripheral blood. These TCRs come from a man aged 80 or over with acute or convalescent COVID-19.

The CDR3 protein is CSVAGYNEQFF. The DNA for the CDR3 is TGCAGCGTTGCAGGATACAATGAGCAGTTCTTC. J is TRBJ2-1 and V is TRBV29-1, with no clear D. V was shortened by 4 bases and J by 4 bases, with 5 bases between the two germline ends. The length of the CDR3 is 11 residues. CDR1 SQVTM and CDR2 ANQGSEA come from the germline V gene.

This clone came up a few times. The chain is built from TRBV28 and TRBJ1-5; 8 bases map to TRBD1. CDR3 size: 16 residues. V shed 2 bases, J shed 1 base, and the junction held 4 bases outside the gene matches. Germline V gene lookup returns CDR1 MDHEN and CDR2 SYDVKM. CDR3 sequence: CASSLPGGRSNQPQHF. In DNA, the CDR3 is TGTGCCAGCAGTTTACCAGGGGGCAGGAGCAATCAGCCCCAGCATTTT.

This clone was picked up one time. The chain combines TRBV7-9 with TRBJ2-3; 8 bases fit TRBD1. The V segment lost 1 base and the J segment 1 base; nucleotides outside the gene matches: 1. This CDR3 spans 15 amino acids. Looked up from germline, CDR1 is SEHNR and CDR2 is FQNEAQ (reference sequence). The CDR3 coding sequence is TGTGCCAGCAGCTTAGTGGGACAGGGCACAGATACGCAGTATTTT. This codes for CASSLVGQGTDTQYF.

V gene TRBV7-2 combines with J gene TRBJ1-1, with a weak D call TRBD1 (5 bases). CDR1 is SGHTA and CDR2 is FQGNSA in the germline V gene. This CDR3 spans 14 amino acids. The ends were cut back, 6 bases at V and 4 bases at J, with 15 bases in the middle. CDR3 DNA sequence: TGTGCCAGCAGACCACAGGCCTGGGCCACTGAAGCTTTCTTT. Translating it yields CASRPQAWATEAFF.

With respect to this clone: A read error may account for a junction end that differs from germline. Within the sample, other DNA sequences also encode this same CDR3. CDR3 loop: CASKGYRDLNEQFF. CDR3 DNA: TGTGCCAGCAAAGGGTACAGGGATCTCAATGAACAGTTCTTC. This rearrangement joins TRBV28 to TRBJ2-1, with TRBD1 as a possible D gene (6 bases). Germline CDR1 and CDR2: MDHEN and SYDVKM. The CDR3 spans 14 residues.

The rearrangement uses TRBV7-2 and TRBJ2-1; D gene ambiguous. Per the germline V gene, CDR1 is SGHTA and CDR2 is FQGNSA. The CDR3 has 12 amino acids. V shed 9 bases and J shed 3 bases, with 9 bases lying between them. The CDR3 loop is CASTENYNEQFF. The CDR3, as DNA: TGTGCCAGTACTGAAAACTACAATGAGCAGTTCTTC.

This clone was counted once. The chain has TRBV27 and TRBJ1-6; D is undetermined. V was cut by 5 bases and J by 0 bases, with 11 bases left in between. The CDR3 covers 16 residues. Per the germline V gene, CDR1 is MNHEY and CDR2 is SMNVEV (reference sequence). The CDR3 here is CASSTLRDSYNSPLHF. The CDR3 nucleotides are TGTGCCAGCAGTACCCTCCGGGACTCCTATAATTCACCCCTCCACTTT.

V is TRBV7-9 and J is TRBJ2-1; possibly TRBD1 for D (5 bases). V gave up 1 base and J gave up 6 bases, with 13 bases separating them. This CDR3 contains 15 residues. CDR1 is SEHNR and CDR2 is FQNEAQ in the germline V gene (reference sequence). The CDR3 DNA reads TGTGCCAGCAGCTTAGGTCAGGGAAGGGGCAATGAGCAGTTCTTC. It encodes CASSLGQGRGNEQFF.

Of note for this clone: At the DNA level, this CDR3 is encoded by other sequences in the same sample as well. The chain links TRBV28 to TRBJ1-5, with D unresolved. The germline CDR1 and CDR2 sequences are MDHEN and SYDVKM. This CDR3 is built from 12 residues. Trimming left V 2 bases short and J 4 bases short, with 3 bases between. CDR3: CASSLPNQPQHF. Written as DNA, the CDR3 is TGTGCCAGCAGTTTACCTAATCAGCCCCAGCATTTT.

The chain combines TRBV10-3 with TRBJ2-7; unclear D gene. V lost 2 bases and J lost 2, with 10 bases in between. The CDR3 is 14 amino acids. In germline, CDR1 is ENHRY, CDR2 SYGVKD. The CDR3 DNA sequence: TGTGCCATCAGTGAGGGGCTTCGTGCCTACGAGCAGTACGTC. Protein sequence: CAISEGLRAYEQYV.

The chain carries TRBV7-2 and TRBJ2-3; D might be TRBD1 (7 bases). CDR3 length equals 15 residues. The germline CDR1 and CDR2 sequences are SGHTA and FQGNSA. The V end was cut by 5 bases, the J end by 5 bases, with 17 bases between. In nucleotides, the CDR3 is TGTGCCAGCAGCCTCCGAGGGGGCGGGATAGATACGCAGTATTTT. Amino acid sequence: CASSLRGGGIDTQYF.

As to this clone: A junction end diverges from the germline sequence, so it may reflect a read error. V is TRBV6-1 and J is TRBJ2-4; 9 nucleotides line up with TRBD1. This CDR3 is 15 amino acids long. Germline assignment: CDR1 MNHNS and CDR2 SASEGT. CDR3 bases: TGTGCCAGCAGAGAAGGGACAGGGAAAGCGAGCATTCAGTACTTC. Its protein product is CASREGTGKASIQYF.

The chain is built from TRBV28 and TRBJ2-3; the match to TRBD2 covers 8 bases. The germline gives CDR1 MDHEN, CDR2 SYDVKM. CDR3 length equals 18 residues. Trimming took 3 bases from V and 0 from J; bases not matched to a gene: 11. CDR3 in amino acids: CASSLVAGKDSSTDTQYF. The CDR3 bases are TGTGCCAGCAGTTTGGTAGCGGGAAAGGACTCTAGCACAGATACGCAGTATTTT.

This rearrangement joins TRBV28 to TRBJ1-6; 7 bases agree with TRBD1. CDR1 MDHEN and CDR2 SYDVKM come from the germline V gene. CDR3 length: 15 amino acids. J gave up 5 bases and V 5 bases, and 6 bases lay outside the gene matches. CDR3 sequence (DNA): TGTGCCAGCAGTATCAGACAGGGAGATAATTCACCCCTCCACTTT. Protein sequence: CASSIRQGDNSPLHF.

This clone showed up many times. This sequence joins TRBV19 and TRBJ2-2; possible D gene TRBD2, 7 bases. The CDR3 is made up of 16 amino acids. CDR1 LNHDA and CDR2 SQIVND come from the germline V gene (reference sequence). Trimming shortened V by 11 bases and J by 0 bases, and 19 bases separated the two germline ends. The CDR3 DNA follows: TGTGCCGTAGCCCCAGGGGCGGGAGCGAACACCGGGGAGCTGTTTTTT. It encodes CAVAPGAGANTGELFF.

Here the CDR3 reads CASSPTGQGGETQYF. Here the CDR3 DNA reads TGTGCCAGCAGCCCAACCGGACAGGGGGGAGAGACCCAGTACTTC. The rearrangement joins TRBV4-2 to TRBJ2-5; 10 nucleotides line up with TRBD1. Germline-derived CDR1 and CDR2 are LGHNA and YNFKEQ. V shed 4 bases and J 4 bases; nucleotides not matched to a gene: 6. The CDR3 runs 15 residues.

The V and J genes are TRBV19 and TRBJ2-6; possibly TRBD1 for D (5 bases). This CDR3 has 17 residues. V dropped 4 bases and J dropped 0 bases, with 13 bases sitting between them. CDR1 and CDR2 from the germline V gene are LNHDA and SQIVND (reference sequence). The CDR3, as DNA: TGTGCCAGTAGTAGACCCATGACAGACTCTGGGGCCAACGTCCTGACTTTC. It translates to CASSRPMTDSGANVLTF.

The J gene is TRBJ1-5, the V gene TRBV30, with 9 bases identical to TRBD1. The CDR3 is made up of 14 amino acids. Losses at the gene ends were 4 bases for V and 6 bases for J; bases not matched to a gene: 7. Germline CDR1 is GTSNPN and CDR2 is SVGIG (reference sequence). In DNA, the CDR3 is TGTGCCTGGAAGGGCACAGGGGGCAGTCAGCCCCAGCATTTT. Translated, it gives CAWKGTGGSQPQHF.

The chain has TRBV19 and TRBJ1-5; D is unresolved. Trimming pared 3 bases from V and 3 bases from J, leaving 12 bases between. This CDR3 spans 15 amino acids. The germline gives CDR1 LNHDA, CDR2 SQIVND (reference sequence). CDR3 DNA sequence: TGTGCCAGTAGTATTCAGGCATTCATCAATCAGCCCCAGCATTTT. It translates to CASSIQAFINQPQHF. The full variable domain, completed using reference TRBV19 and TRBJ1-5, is DGGITQSPKYLFRKEGQNVTLSCEQNLNHDAMYWYRQDPGQGLRLIYYSQIVNDFQKGDIAEGYSVSREKKESFPLTVTSAQKNPTAFYLCASSIQAFINQPQHFGDGTRLSIL.

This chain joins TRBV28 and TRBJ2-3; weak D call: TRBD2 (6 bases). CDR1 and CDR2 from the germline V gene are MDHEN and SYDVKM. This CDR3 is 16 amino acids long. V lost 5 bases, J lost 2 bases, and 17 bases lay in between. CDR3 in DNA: TGTGCCAGCAGTGCCCCCGCGGGAAGACACACAGATACGCAGTATTTT. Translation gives CASSAPAGRHTDTQYF.

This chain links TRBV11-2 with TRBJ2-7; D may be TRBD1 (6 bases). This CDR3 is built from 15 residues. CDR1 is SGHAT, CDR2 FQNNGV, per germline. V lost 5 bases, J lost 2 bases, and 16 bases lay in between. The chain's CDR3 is CASSKDSYSTYEQYF. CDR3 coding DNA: TGTGCCAGCAGCAAGGACAGCTACAGCACCTACGAGCAGTACTTC.

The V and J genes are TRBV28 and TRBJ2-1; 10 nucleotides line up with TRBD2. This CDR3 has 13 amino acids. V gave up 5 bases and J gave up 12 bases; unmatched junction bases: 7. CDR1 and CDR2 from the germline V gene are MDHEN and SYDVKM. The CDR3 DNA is TGTGCCAGCAGTCTCAGCGGGAGGGGCAGGCAGTTCTTC. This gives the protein CASSLSGRGRQFF.

The CDR3 nucleotides read TGTGCCAGCAGCCAAGATTGGCCGGGTCGGGGGGACGATGGCACAGATACGCAGTATTTT. It translates to CASSQDWPGRGDDGTDTQYF. This chain links TRBV3-1 (or the pseudogene TRBV3-2) with TRBJ2-3, with 7 nucleotides matching TRBD2. The V gene end was trimmed by 0 bases and the J gene end by 1 base; junction bases not matched to a gene: 16. This CDR3 has 20 amino acids. From germline, CDR1 is LGHDT and CDR2 YNNKEL (reference sequence).